The 2 T cell receptor beta chains below were found in one sample sequenced in a study of technical replicates of blood from a handful of donors. TCRdb keeps only in-frame clones here, not all; method: immunoSEQ multiplex PCR. The sample shows about 73,000 clones, roughly 90% of them seen only once. Sequencing used PBMCs. These receptors originate from a human donor in good health. Some clones in this sample may be carry-over from other donors' samples.

The chain employs TRBV2 and TRBJ1-2; 7 nucleotides match TRBD1. V shed 7 bases, J shed 8 bases, and the junction held 16 bases outside the gene matches. The CDR3 is 15 residues long. The germline V gene has CDR1 SNHLY and CDR2 FYNNEI. As DNA, the CDR3 is TGTGCCAGCACTTACGCACAGGGGCTAAAAGAAGGCTACACCTTC. As protein: CASTYAQGLKEGYTF. Variable domain in full (rest from reference TRBV2 and TRBJ1-2): EPEVTQTPSHQVTQMGQEVILRCVPISNHLYFYWYRQILGQKVEFLVSFYNNEISEKSEIFDDQFSVERPDGSNFTLKIRSTKLEDSAMYFCASTYAQGLKEGYTFGSGTRLTVV.

V and J are TRBV5-8 and TRBJ2-2; TRBD2 aligns across 12 bases. Germline values: CDR1 SGHTS, CDR2 YDEGEE. The CDR3 loop spans 17 amino acids. With 1 base clipped from V and 10 bases from J, the junction kept 11 bases outside the gene matches. The DNA for the CDR3 is TGTGCCAGCAGCTTGCTGGCTAGCGGGGGGGAAGATGAGGAGCTGTTTTTT. Its protein product is CASSLLASGGEDEELFF.